Below, 23 T cell receptor beta chains from the same sample are listed, as sequenced in a study of blood T cells in healthy people across ages. Combining a sample-barcoded 5' primer with a J-beta primer mix, a second PCR ran for roughly 7 to 11 cycles. Each CDR3 protein gets one entry after TCRdb re-called the 5' RACE reads with MiXCR. Of roughly 1,500,000 distinct CDR3 sequences listed, around 39% are singletons. The specimen sequenced was blood. These receptors originate from a woman aged 18-30 years in good health.

V is TRBV4-1 and J is TRBJ1-5; D possibly corresponds to TRBD1 (5 bases). CDR1 and CDR2 from the germline V gene are MGHRA and YSYEKL. CDR3 length: 16 amino acids. Trimming cost V 5 bases and J 5 bases, with 19 bases left between them. In nucleotides, the CDR3 is TGCGCCAGCAGCTCCAGAGGTGGGGGAGGGGATCAGCCCCAGCATTTT. Protein sequence: CASSSRGGGGDQPQHF.

A few counts support this clonotype. This rearrangement joins TRBV20-1 to TRBJ2-7; 7 bases map to TRBD1. After removal of 6 bases from V and 0 bases from J, the junction contained 8 bases not matched to a gene. Germline values: CDR1 DFQATT, CDR2 SNEGSKA (reference sequence). This CDR3 comprises 14 residues. The CDR3 nucleotides are TGCAGTGCCCGTGGACAGGCGAGCTCCTACGAGCAGTACTTC. Its translation is CSARGQASSYEQYF.

In the case of this clonotype: A much larger clonotype is one base distant, so this may be a read error. CDR3 in DNA: TGTGCCAGCAGCCGTAGCGGGGGGGCCGGCGATGAGCAGTTCTTC. It codes for CASSRSGGAGDEQFF. The V call is TRBV7-2, the J call TRBJ2-1; 11 nucleotides agree with TRBD2. Germline CDR1 SGHTA, CDR2 FQGNSA. V lost 5 bases and J lost 8; bases outside the gene matches: 8. This CDR3 contains 15 residues.

The chain joins TRBV7-2 to TRBJ2-4; TRBD2 matches 15 bases. After removal of 4 bases from V and 2 bases from J, the junction contained 3 bases not matched to a gene. Germline assignment: CDR1 SGHTA and CDR2 FQGNSA. The CDR3 has 17 amino acids. CDR3 sequence: CASSSGLAGGPKNIQYF. DNA for the CDR3: TGTGCCAGCAGCTCAGGACTAGCGGGAGGGCCCAAAAACATTCAGTACTTC.

In its sample, this clonotype was seen many times. The chain combines TRBV7-2 with TRBJ2-5; D is unclear. Trimming removed 4 bases from V and 0 bases from J, with 3 bases in between. Germline loops: CDR1 SGHTA, CDR2 FQGNSA. The CDR3 is 12 amino acids. CDR3 amino acids: CASSSYQETQYF. CDR3 sequence (DNA): TGTGCCAGCAGCTCCTACCAAGAGACCCAGTACTTC.

V gene TRBV2 combines with J gene TRBJ2-1; D unresolved. CDR1 and CDR2 from the germline V gene are SNHLY and FYNNEI. Trimming took 8 bases from V and 6 from J, leaving 20 bases between them. The CDR3 spans 15 residues. In nucleotides, the CDR3 is TGTGCCAGCCCGACGCTTTTAAGAGGCGCCAATGAGCAGTTCTTC. Residues: CASPTLLRGANEQFF.

J is TRBJ1-2 and V is TRBV30; D is perhaps TRBD1 (6 bases). Looked up from germline, CDR1 is GTSNPN and CDR2 is SVGIG (reference sequence). The CDR3 covers 14 residues. The V and J ends lost 3 bases and 0 bases respectively, with 11 bases between them. The CDR3 loop reads CAWRGQISNYGYTF. The CDR3 nucleotides are TGTGCCTGGAGAGGACAGATCTCTAACTATGGCTACACCTTC.

The genes are TRBV6-2 or TRBV6-3 and TRBJ2-7; 16 nucleotides agree with TRBD2. Germline lookup yields CDR1 MNHEY and CDR2 SVGEGT. This CDR3 spans 16 amino acids. The trim removed 5 bases at V and 2 bases at J, leaving 3 bases unmatched. The CDR3 is CASSPGTSGRAYEQYF. Written as DNA, the CDR3 is TGTGCCAGCAGTCCCGGGACTAGCGGGAGGGCCTACGAGCAGTACTTC.

This clonotype has more than one count but fewer than ten. J is TRBJ2-5 and V is TRBV9, with D perhaps TRBD1 (6 bases). Germline CDR1 and CDR2: SGDLS and YYNGEE. This CDR3 has 13 residues. The V end lost 4 bases, the J end lost 4 bases, and 11 bases lay between the germline ends. CDR3 in amino acids: CASSSATGETQYF. The CDR3 DNA reads TGTGCCAGCAGCTCCGCGACAGGAGAGACCCAGTACTTC.

The genes are TRBV7-9 and TRBJ2-4, with TRBD1 matching over 9 bases. The germline gives CDR1 SEHNR, CDR2 FQNEAQ (reference sequence). J gave up 9 bases and V 0 bases, and 9 bases lay outside the gene matches. CDR3 length: 16 amino acids. This chain's CDR3 is CASSLAGTGIASIQYF. CDR3 in DNA: TGTGCCAGCAGCTTAGCCGGGACAGGGATTGCGAGCATTCAGTACTTC. The full variable domain, its missing parts supplied by reference TRBV7-9 and TRBJ2-4, is DTGVSQNPRHKITKRGQNVTFRCDPISEHNRLYWYRQTLGQGPEFLTYFQNEAQLEKSRLLSDRFSAERPKGSFSTLEIQRTEQGDSAMYLCASSLAGTGIASIQYFGAGTRLSVL.

The CDR3 sequence: CASRTTGQGTDTQYF. The CDR3 DNA sequence: TGTGCCAGCAGAACAACAGGACAGGGTACAGATACGCAGTATTTT. J is TRBJ2-3 and V is TRBV27, with 8 bases lining up with TRBD1. Germline lookup yields CDR1 MNHEY and CDR2 SMNVEV (reference sequence). V was clipped by 6 bases and J by 3 bases; unmatched bases: 8. CDR3 length: 15 amino acids.

The rearrangement uses TRBV27 and TRBJ2-1; no clear D gene. From germline, CDR1 is MNHEY and CDR2 SMNVEV (reference sequence). The V and J ends lost 0 bases and 6 bases respectively, with 6 bases between them. There are 13 residues in the CDR3. CDR3 protein: CASSLSAPNEQFF. The CDR3 DNA reads as TGTGCCAGCAGTTTATCGGCACCCAATGAGCAGTTCTTC.

The CDR3 nucleotides read TGCGCCAGCAGCTCCGGACTCGGACAGGGAAACTATGGCTACACCTTC. Its translation: CASSSGLGQGNYGYTF. This chain uses TRBV5-1 with TRBJ1-2, with 8 bases aligning to TRBD1. Germline V gene data show CDR1 as SGHRS and CDR2 as YFSETQ. J was trimmed by 2 bases and V by 3 bases; bases with no gene match: 9. This CDR3 region has 16 residues.

This chain joins TRBV12-3 or TRBV12-4 and TRBJ1-2; 9 positions match TRBD1. The CDR3 consists of 15 residues. With 5 bases clipped from V and 3 bases from J, the junction kept 7 bases outside the gene matches. This CDR3 reads CASSPEQGADYGYTF. The DNA of the CDR3 is TGTGCCAGCAGTCCGGAACAGGGGGCCGACTATGGCTACACCTTC.

The genes are TRBV7-9 and TRBJ2-3; possibly TRBD1 for D (6 bases). CDR3 size: 13 residues. Germline V gene sequence: CDR1 SEHNR, CDR2 FQNEAQ (reference sequence). V was pared by 5 bases and J by 7 bases, with 13 bases between. The CDR3 protein is CASSPDGDNTQYF. CDR3 in DNA: TGTGCCAGCAGCCCTGACGGGGACAATACGCAGTATTTT.

This chain joins TRBV5-1 and TRBJ2-1; perhaps TRBD1 as D (6 bases). The CDR3 contains 17 residues. V gave up 2 bases and J gave up 10 bases, with 25 bases separating them. CDR1 SGHRS and CDR2 YFSETQ come from the germline V gene. The CDR3 nucleotides read TGCGCCAGCAGCTTACCCGAGATGGACAGAGGGGCCTACGAGCAGTTCTTC. Protein product: CASSLPEMDRGAYEQFF.

The chain employs TRBV7-2 and TRBJ2-3; 10 nucleotides match TRBD1. The CDR3 runs to 14 residues. Germline CDR1 is SGHTA and CDR2 is FQGNSA. J gave up 4 bases and V 6 bases, and 4 bases lay outside the gene matches. In DNA, the CDR3 is TGTGCCAGCAGTCGACAGGGGGCCGCAGATACGCAGTATTTT. Its translation: CASSRQGAADTQYF.

Ten or more counts support this clonotype. The gene calls are TRBV5-1 and TRBJ2-6; D remains unclear. In germline, CDR1 is SGHRS, CDR2 YFSETQ. Trimming took 0 bases from V and 0 from J, leaving 4 bases between them. The CDR3 runs to 15 residues. The CDR3 loop is CASSLERSGANVLTF. CDR3 sequence (DNA): TGCGCCAGCAGCTTGGAGCGCTCTGGGGCCAACGTCCTGACTTTC.

CDR3 sequence reads: CSAPRASATDTQYF. CDR3 coding DNA: TGCAGTGCGCCTCGGGCTAGCGCAACAGATACGCAGTATTTT. The V call is TRBV20-1, the J call TRBJ2-3; TRBD2 is a possible D gene (6 bases). The germline CDR1 and CDR2 sequences are DFQATT and SNEGSKA (reference sequence). The CDR3 length is 14 residues. V was pared by 6 bases and J by 3 bases, with 16 bases between.

A note on this clonotype: With a much larger clone just one base away, this may be a read error. CDR3 DNA sequence: TGTACCATCGGTGGCGGGGGGATGGATACGCAGTATTTT. It encodes CTIGGGGMDTQYF. The gene calls are TRBV10-3 and TRBJ2-3, with 8 bases aligning to TRBD2. Germline assignment: CDR1 ENHRY and CDR2 SYGVKD. CDR3 length: 13 amino acids.

This chain uses TRBV7-3 with TRBJ2-3, with 7 bases aligning to TRBD2. This CDR3 spans 16 amino acids. Germline lookup yields CDR1 SGHTA and CDR2 FQGTGA. V trimming: 5 bases; J trimming: 2 bases; junction bases outside the gene matches: 10. CDR3: CASSLWGGSNTDTQYF. CDR3 nucleotides: TGTGCCAGCAGCCTTTGGGGGGGTTCAAACACAGATACGCAGTATTTT. Combining the CDR3 with reference TRBV7-3 and TRBJ2-3 gives the whole variable domain GAGVSQTPSNKVTEKGKYVELRCDPISGHTALYWYRQSLGQGPEFLIYFQGTGAADDSGLPNDRFFAVRPEGSVSTLKIQRTERGDSAVYLCASSLWGGSNTDTQYFGPGTRLTVL.

V gene TRBV4-2 combines with J gene TRBJ2-7, with D tentatively TRBD2 (7 bases). This CDR3 has 14 residues. V gave up 1 base and J gave up 6 bases, with 13 bases separating them. Germline CDR1 is LGHNA and CDR2 is YNFKEQ. The CDR3 region is CASSQVIGGPEQYF. In DNA, the CDR3 is TGTGCCAGCAGCCAAGTAATCGGGGGGCCCGAGCAGTACTTC.

The chain couples TRBV6-1 to TRBJ1-5, with D perhaps matching TRBD1 (5 bases). Germline-derived CDR1 and CDR2 are MNHNS and SASEGT. Trimming removed 3 bases at V and 7 bases at J, with 10 bases between. The CDR3 is 13 amino acids. The CDR3 DNA reads as TGTGCCAGCAGTGACGGGGGAGGGCAGCCCCAGCATTTT. As protein: CASSDGGGQPQHF.